This entry lists 3 T cell receptor beta chains sequenced from one sample in a study of breast tumors, draining lymph nodes, adjacent tissues. One entry per CDR3 protein results from TCRdb running MiXCR on the multiplex PCR reads. The sample carries about 230,000 distinct CDR3 sequences, around 32% recorded once. Axillary draining lymph nodes of breast cancer patients supplied the node samples. Sequencing was performed on axillary lymph node tissue. These receptor sequences come from a female donor with breast cancer. Some clones in this sample may be carry-over from other donors' samples.

This clonotype showed up just a few times. Just one base apart from a much larger clone, this may be a read error. V gene TRBV7-8 combines with J gene TRBJ2-7; 7 bases align to TRBD1. CDR1 SGHVS and CDR2 FQNEAQ come from the germline V gene. This CDR3 contains 15 residues. CDR3 DNA sequence: TGTGCCGGCAGCCCCCGGGACAGAGGAACCTACGAGCAGTACTTC. Residues: CAGSPRDRGTYEQYF.

A few counts support this clonotype. The chain couples TRBV4-2 to TRBJ1-1; D gene unclear. Germline values: CDR1 LGHNA, CDR2 YNFKEQ. V lost 0 bases and J 6 bases, leaving 8 bases between the germline ends. The CDR3 runs 13 residues. The CDR3 DNA follows: TGTGCCAGCAGCCAAGAACGAGGGCCTGAAGCTTTCTTT. Translated, it gives CASSQERGPEAFF.

This clonotype was picked up many times. It may be a read error: a sequence one base away is much more abundant. The CDR3, as DNA: TGCAGTGGGTCTAGCAGACAAGAGACCCCGTACTTC. Protein sequence: CSGSSRQETPYF. The chain carries TRBV20-1 and TRBJ2-5, with D possibly being TRBD2 (5 bases). This CDR3 spans 12 amino acids. CDR1 DFQATT and CDR2 SNEGSKA come from the germline V gene (reference sequence).